This TCR beta chain was retrieved from a study of technical replicates of blood from a handful of donors. V trimming: 7 bases; J trimming: 1 base; junction bases outside the gene matches: 7. The CDR3 contains 16 residues. Germline CDR1 and CDR2: LNHDA and SQIVND (reference sequence). TCRdb's table, derived via immunoSEQ multiplex PCR, lists solely in-frame clones and lacks some. The data show roughly 51,000 clones, 80% to 95% seen once. This sequence originates from a human donor in good health. Some clones in this sample may be carry-over from other donors' samples. The sequenced sample consisted of PBMCs. The gene calls are TRBV19 and TRBJ1-5; 10 bases are a match to TRBD1. The CDR3 loop reads CASTSRDRGSNQPQHF. CDR3 coding DNA: TGTGCCAGTACCTCCCGGGACAGGGGAAGCAATCAGCCCCAGCATTTT.